Listed below are T cell receptor beta chains from one sample, sequenced in a study of blood T cell repertoires in COVID-19. Only in-frame clones appear in the TCRdb table, and some are missing; sequencing was by immunoSEQ multiplex PCR. The table has tens of thousands of clones, nearly 80% seen once. Sequencing used peripheral blood. The source of these receptors is a man between 65 and 85 years old with COVID-19, enrolled during active disease. The CDR3 runs from the conserved cysteine through the conserved F or W. Each record gives: clone size, D gene, V gene, J gene, CDR3 protein, CDR3 DNA. The D gene is left open where the match is weak. Only part of the rows carry a size: once, few, many, or a class if the clone is expanded.

abundance: -; d_gene: -; v_gene: TRBV28; j_gene: TRBJ2-7; CDR3aa: CASSFGGARREQYF; CDR3nt: TGTGCCAGCAGTTTCGGTGGGGCACGGCGCGAGCAGTACTTC
abundance: -; d_gene: -; v_gene: TRBV9; j_gene: TRBJ2-7; CDR3aa: CASSPQTGSSYEQYF; CDR3nt: TGTGCCAGCAGCCCCCAAACAGGGAGCTCCTACGAGCAGTACTTC
abundance: -; d_gene: -; v_gene: TRBV3-1/TRBV3-2; j_gene: TRBJ2-7; CDR3aa: CASSPPLRGTQQYF; CDR3nt: TGTGCCAGCAGCCCTCCCCTACGGGGAACCCAGCAGTACTTC
abundance: once; d_gene: TRBD2; v_gene: TRBV27; j_gene: TRBJ2-1; CDR3aa: CASSSRTSGRWNEQFF; CDR3nt: TGTGCCAGCAGTTCAAGGACTAGCGGGAGGTGGAATGAGCAGTTCTTC
abundance: -; d_gene: -; v_gene: TRBV7-2; j_gene: TRBJ2-5; CDR3aa: CASSLAGGRVETQYF; CDR3nt: TGTGCCAGCAGCTTAGCTGGCGGCCGGGTGGAGACCCAGTACTTC
abundance: once; d_gene: TRBD2; v_gene: TRBV24-1; j_gene: TRBJ2-1; CDR3aa: CATSEVAGGPQFF; CDR3nt: TGTGCCACCAGTGAGGTAGCGGGAGGACCGCAGTTCTTC
abundance: -; d_gene: TRBD2; v_gene: TRBV4-1; j_gene: TRBJ2-7; CDR3aa: CASSPVGGTYEQYF; CDR3nt: TGCGCCAGCAGCCCAGTCGGGGGGACCTACGAGCAGTACTTC
abundance: -; d_gene: -; v_gene: TRBV30; j_gene: TRBJ2-2; CDR3aa: CAWRGYRVPGELFF; CDR3nt: TGTGCCTGGAGGGGGTACAGGGTTCCCGGGGAGCTGTTTTTT
abundance: -; d_gene: -; v_gene: TRBV25-1; j_gene: TRBJ1-5; CDR3aa: CASGTGGGNQPQHF; CDR3nt: TGTGCCAGCGGGACCGGGGGGGGGAATCAGCCCCAGCATTTT
abundance: -; d_gene: -; v_gene: TRBV11-2; j_gene: TRBJ2-2; CDR3aa: CASSNTDTHTGELFF; CDR3nt: TGTGCCAGCAGCAACACAGATACACACACCGGGGAGCTGTTTTTT
abundance: -; d_gene: TRBD1; v_gene: TRBV6-5; j_gene: TRBJ2-1; CDR3aa: CASGRDSNYNEQFF; CDR3nt: TGTGCCAGCGGACGGGACAGTAACTACAATGAGCAGTTCTTC
abundance: -; d_gene: TRBD2; v_gene: TRBV5-1; j_gene: TRBJ2-1; CDR3aa: CASSWRYDSGRGYNEQFF; CDR3nt: TGCGCCAGCAGCTGGAGGTACGATAGCGGGAGAGGCTACAATGAGCAGTTCTTC
abundance: -; d_gene: TRBD1; v_gene: TRBV9; j_gene: TRBJ1-2; CDR3aa: CASSAHSGGPLQRYTF; CDR3nt: TGTGCCAGCAGCGCACACTCAGGGGGCCCTTTGCAGCGCTACACCTTC
abundance: -; d_gene: -; v_gene: TRBV15; j_gene: TRBJ1-1; CDR3aa: CATSREGLPGAFF; CDR3nt: TGTGCCACCAGCAGAGAAGGACTCCCTGGAGCTTTCTTT
abundance: once; d_gene: -; v_gene: TRBV6-5; j_gene: TRBJ1-6; CDR3aa: CASSYSNRDGSPLHF; CDR3nt: TGTGCCAGCAGTTACTCGAACAGGGACGGTTCACCCCTCCACTTT
abundance: -; d_gene: -; v_gene: TRBV6-6; j_gene: TRBJ2-7; CDR3aa: CASSYPGVSGEQYF; CDR3nt: TGTGCCAGCAGTTACCCTGGAGTTTCAGGGGAGCAGTACTTC
abundance: -; d_gene: TRBD2; v_gene: TRBV3-1/TRBV3-2; j_gene: TRBJ2-2; CDR3aa: CASSHYGVAGGPGTGELFF; CDR3nt: TGTGCCAGCAGCCACTATGGAGTCGCGGGGGGGCCGGGGACCGGGGAGCTGTTTTTT
abundance: -; d_gene: -; v_gene: TRBV7-2; j_gene: TRBJ2-1; CDR3aa: CASRLTGDSYNEQFF; CDR3nt: TGTGCCAGCAGACTTACAGGAGACTCCTACAATGAGCAGTTCTTC
abundance: -; d_gene: -; v_gene: TRBV7-9; j_gene: TRBJ1-2; CDR3aa: CASSLESAGRDGYTF; CDR3nt: TGTGCCAGCAGCTTAGAGTCGGCAGGGCGAGATGGCTACACCTTC
abundance: -; d_gene: TRBD1; v_gene: TRBV28; j_gene: TRBJ1-5; CDR3aa: CASSATGGAEYQPQHF; CDR3nt: TGTGCCAGCAGTGCGACAGGGGGCGCAGAATATCAGCCCCAGCATTTT
abundance: -; d_gene: TRBD2; v_gene: TRBV18; j_gene: TRBJ2-1; CDR3aa: CASSPPTSGGRSYNEQFF; CDR3nt: TGTGCCAGCTCGCCGCCGACTAGCGGGGGTCGCTCCTACAATGAGCAGTTCTTC
abundance: few; d_gene: -; v_gene: TRBV12-3/TRBV12-4; j_gene: TRBJ1-6; CDR3aa: CASSFDRDSPLHF; CDR3nt: TGTGCCAGCAGTTTCGACAGAGATTCACCCCTCCACTTT
abundance: -; d_gene: -; v_gene: TRBV19; j_gene: TRBJ1-5; CDR3aa: CASSLSNVGQTEHF; CDR3nt: TGTGCCAGTAGTCTATCGAATGTTGGACAGACGGAACATTTT
abundance: few; d_gene: TRBD2; v_gene: TRBV9; j_gene: TRBJ2-7; CDR3aa: CASSVAKLAISYEQYF; CDR3nt: TGTGCCAGCAGCGTAGCTAAACTAGCGATCTCCTACGAGCAGTACTTC
abundance: few; d_gene: -; v_gene: TRBV6-5; j_gene: TRBJ1-3; CDR3aa: CASTTQGSGNTIYF; CDR3nt: TGTGCCAGCACCACACAGGGCTCTGGAAACACCATATATTTT
abundance: -; d_gene: TRBD2; v_gene: TRBV7-2; j_gene: TRBJ2-5; CDR3aa: CASSLAGGVVQETQYF; CDR3nt: TGTGCCAGCAGCTTAGCGGGGGGGGTGGTTCAAGAGACCCAGTACTTC
abundance: many; d_gene: -; v_gene: TRBV10-2; j_gene: TRBJ1-1; CDR3aa: CASSLIQGFGTEAFF; CDR3nt: TGCGCCAGCAGTCTCATACAGGGATTCGGCACTGAAGCTTTCTTT
abundance: -; d_gene: -; v_gene: TRBV10-3; j_gene: TRBJ1-4; CDR3aa: CAISRGTINEKLFF; CDR3nt: TGTGCCATCAGCCGAGGGACAATAAATGAAAAACTGTTTTTT
abundance: -; d_gene: -; v_gene: TRBV12-2; j_gene: TRBJ2-7; CDR3aa: CASRFSFLAPSEQYF; CDR3nt: TGTGCAAGTCGCTTCAGTTTCCTAGCGCCATCCGAGCAGTACTTC
abundance: -; d_gene: TRBD1; v_gene: TRBV5-1; j_gene: TRBJ2-5; CDR3aa: CASSSVTGGEETQYF; CDR3nt: TGCGCCAGCAGCTCAGTGACAGGGGGAGAGGAGACCCAGTACTTC
abundance: -; d_gene: -; v_gene: TRBV5-1; j_gene: TRBJ1-2; CDR3aa: CASSNPDRGHGYTF; CDR3nt: TGCGCCAGCAGCAACCCGGACAGAGGCCATGGCTACACCTTC
abundance: -; d_gene: TRBD2; v_gene: TRBV19; j_gene: TRBJ2-7; CDR3aa: CASSAVTSGYEQYF; CDR3nt: TGTGCCAGTAGTGCTGTCACTAGCGGATACGAGCAGTACTTC
abundance: -; d_gene: TRBD1; v_gene: TRBV7-9; j_gene: TRBJ1-2; CDR3aa: CAGTAANYGYTF; CDR3nt: TGTGCCGGGACAGCAGCTAACTATGGCTACACCTTC
abundance: -; d_gene: -; v_gene: TRBV19; j_gene: TRBJ2-2; CDR3aa: CAGAQRSTGELFF; CDR3nt: TGTGCCGGGGCCCAAAGGAGCACCGGGGAGCTGTTTTTT
abundance: -; d_gene: -; v_gene: TRBV3-1/TRBV3-2; j_gene: TRBJ2-1; CDR3aa: CASSQEGTRLAYEQFF; CDR3nt: TGTGCCAGCAGCCAAGAAGGGACACGCCTGGCATATGAGCAGTTCTTC
abundance: -; d_gene: TRBD2; v_gene: TRBV4-1; j_gene: TRBJ2-2; CDR3aa: CASSRTSGSKVLDTGELFF; CDR3nt: TGCGCCAGCAGCAGGACTAGCGGGAGTAAGGTCTTGGACACCGGGGAGCTGTTTTTT
abundance: few; d_gene: -; v_gene: TRBV5-5; j_gene: TRBJ1-5; CDR3aa: CASSPQVVSNQPQHF; CDR3nt: TGTGCCAGCAGCCCTCAGGTGGTAAGCAATCAGCCCCAGCATTTT